This TCR beta chain came from a study of T cell repertoires in cytomegalovirus infection (dated by TCRdb to the late 2010s). In terms of the full investigation: Donor HLA type was relevant to the analysis, as public TCR beta signatures indicated carriage of CMV infection together with the matching HLA type.

General study outcomes and caveats: The ex vivo response was dominated by HLA-C-restricted CMV-specific TCR beta clonotypes, which also provided the single most frequent clonotype in two of eight donors. In both this cohort and an independent cohort of more than 350 donors, the cumulative frequency of public TCR beta family members distinguished carriers of CMV infection plus the relevant HLA type.

The instrument given in TCRdb is Illumina HiSeq 1500. The public reads were reprocessed in TCRdb via fastp at Q25 and MiXCR, keeping in-frame beta chains. Here each entry gathers all rows of one CDR3 protein and keeps the most common genes and DNA. The sample contains some 400,000 distinct CDR3 sequences, roughly 18% of them found a single time. The ten largest clones take up about 10% of the sample. This clonotype has a count of ten or more. The antigen it recognizes is unknown. No quality values exist for individual bases; no much larger clone is one base distant. This clonotype originated in a human donor in good health (CMV status not recorded). Some clones in this sample may be carry-over from other donors' samples. The sequenced sample was PBMCs.

The CDR3 reads as follows: CASSEWRTGGQPQHF. The sequenced DNA: TGTGCCAGCAGTGAATGGAGGACAGGGGGGCAGCCCCAGCATTTT. This sequence uses TRBV6-1 and TRBJ1-5, and 10 bases in between align with TRBD1. The germline V gene encodes CDR1 MNHNS and CDR2 SASEGT. The CDR3 measures 15 amino acids from cysteine to phenylalanine. CDR3 DNA is the only sequence kept; it has 45 bases, read in frame from the first base. Germline trimming amounts to 2 bases on V and 7 bases on J, with 5 as the count of junction bases outside the gene matches.